This TCR beta chain was identified in a study of spatial heterogeneity in lung cancer. The wider study: Counts of TCR transcripts in tumor regions tracked strongly with a T cell module score that came from matched bulk RNA-seq.

One entry per CDR3 protein, called by TCRdb with MiXCR from the 5' RACE reads. The sample holds 7,500 to 9,500 distinct CDR3 sequences; around 5% are singletons and the top ten take approximately 15%. Time point here: sample taken at primary tumor resection. A total of 72 untreated early-stage non-small cell lung cancer patients served as donors. Without sorting, whole RNA was sequenced from tumor, nontumor lung or frozen PBMC. Whole-study results and caveats: Tracking of tumor mutation counts was seen in expanded intratumoral alpha and beta TCR counts.

Comment on this clonotype: Its antigen is not identified. It may be a read error: a sequence one base away is much more abundant.

Germline values: CDR1 MNHEY, CDR2 SMNVEV (reference sequence). CDR3 length equals 14 residues. This receptor was identified in a female donor with early-stage non-small cell lung cancer. The sequences come from lung tumor tissue, collected at surgery. The chain has TRBV27 and TRBJ1-1, with a weak D call TRBD1 (6 bases). CDR3 loop: CAISTRGLHTEAFF. The CDR3, as DNA: TGTGCCATCAGTACCAGGGGTTTGCACACTGAAGCTTTCTTT.